Given below is one TCR beta chain in context. Per the study methods: By means of reference gene primer amplification, nucleated cell counts were estimated. The method was immunoSEQ multiplex PCR; TCRdb's version includes in-frame clones alone and lacks a portion of them. V and J calls and clone size are copied from that table; D and trimming were computed from the DNA. The table has around 220,000 clones, roughly 90% seen once. The entry originates in a study of blood T cell repertoires in COVID-19. Study-wide background: COVID-19 samples collected from the United States, Italy and Spain covered acute and convalescent phases. PBMCs, B-cell-depleted T cells, or T cells were the source of the cDNA or gDNA that made up the material.

Looked up from germline, CDR1 is MGHRA and CDR2 is YSYEKL. The V segment lost 3 bases and the J segment 1 base; nucleotides outside the gene matches: 0. This CDR3 spans 16 amino acids. The TCR comes from a woman in her 40s who had recovered from COVID-19. The rearrangement joins TRBV4-1 to TRBJ2-5; 15 positions agree with TRBD2. Sample: peripheral blood. This CDR3 is CASSQGLAGGQETQYF. In DNA form, the CDR3 reads TGCGCCAGCAGCCAGGGACTAGCGGGGGGCCAAGAGACCCAGTACTTC.